The subject of this entry is one TCR beta chain. The CDR3 has 14 amino acids. Between the trimmed V and J ends, which lost 0 bases and 5 bases, there was a span of 8 bases. Germline CDR1 reads SGHTA; CDR2 reads FQGNSA. These data belong to a study of T cell changes during pregnancy in multiple sclerosis. TCRdb's table, derived via immunoSEQ multiplex PCR, lists solely in-frame clones and lacks some. The sample comprises about 67,000 clones, around 90% of which are singletons, and over 1.1% rests with the top ten. The V and J genes are TRBV7-2 and TRBJ2-1; no reliable D call. Source: peripheral blood, taken after pregnancy. The receptor was derived from a female donor with multiple sclerosis, enrolled in a pregnancy study. CDR3 sequence: CASSLAAVNNEQFF. CDR3 DNA: TGTGCCAGCAGCTTAGCGGCGGTAAACAATGAGCAGTTCTTC.